The rows below give T cell receptor beta chains drawn from one sample of a study of T cell responses to AZD1222 COVID-19 vaccine. Repertoires were generated with immunoSEQ multiplex PCR, while TCRdb's copy carries only in-frame clones and drops some. Of 95,000 to 150,000 clones listed, 92% are singletons. The sample was peripheral blood, taken on day 0 of AZD1222 vaccination. These receptors came from an adult in good health. Both conserved end residues are part of each CDR3. A D gene is named only where the DNA matches it firmly.

len | j_gene | d_gene | v_gene | CDR3aa
14 | TRBJ1-6 | NA | TRBV12-5 | CASGLGQINSPLHF
14 | TRBJ1-1 | NA | TRBV13 | CASTLSGVGTEAFF
16 | TRBJ1-5 | NA | TRBV4-1 | CASSQDLTVSNQPQHF
13 | TRBJ2-3 | NA | TRBV7-9 | CASSLEGTDTQYF
15 | TRBJ2-5 | TRBD1 | TRBV6-2/TRBV6-3 | CASSFGTGSAETQYF
15 | TRBJ2-2 | NA | TRBV4-3 | CASRQHPLNTGELFF
12 | TRBJ2-3 | NA | TRBV7-6 | CASSQGRDTQYF
13 | TRBJ2-6 | NA | TRBV6-5 | CASSLSGANVLTF
13 | TRBJ1-1 | TRBD1 | TRBV5-1 | CASSSGQAGRAFF
15 | TRBJ1-4 | NA | TRBV4-1 | CASSQELADREKLFF
12 | TRBJ1-2 | NA | TRBV29-1 | CSVDPPLYGYTF
15 | TRBJ1-6 | NA | TRBV19 | CATAPGSSYNSPLHF
14 | TRBJ1-5 | NA | TRBV2 | CASSDWGTGQPQHF
12 | TRBJ1-2 | NA | TRBV5-1 | CASSYREGGYTF
14 | TRBJ2-7 | TRBD1 | TRBV19 | CASSPTRDSYEQYF
14 | TRBJ1-1 | NA | TRBV7-3 | CASSLSGHEAEAFF
15 | TRBJ2-7 | TRBD1 | TRBV7-8 | CASSLGTGWVYEQYF
14 | TRBJ2-1 | TRBD2 | TRBV19 | CASSYSGGNNEQFF
15 | TRBJ1-5 | TRBD1 | TRBV2 | CASRVGTGNGQPQHF
12 | TRBJ2-1 | NA | TRBV9 | CASSVAGREQFF
15 | TRBJ2-1 | TRBD2 | TRBV5-6 | CASSKLAGTYNEQFF
16 | TRBJ2-3 | TRBD2 | TRBV6-2/TRBV6-3 | CASSYSRTGGGNTQYF
13 | TRBJ1-3 | NA | TRBV11-2 | CASIQGSGNTIYF
14 | TRBJ1-4 | NA | TRBV5-1 | CASSFGTTGEKLFF
15 | TRBJ2-7 | NA | TRBV12-5 | CASGLPESRLYEQYF
15 | TRBJ2-5 | TRBD2 | TRBV23-1 | CASSQGAGSEETQYF
18 | TRBJ2-6 | TRBD1 | TRBV19 | CASSRPGQGAPGANVLTF
12 | TRBJ1-3 | NA | TRBV5-1 | CASAGGGNTIYF
14 | TRBJ1-1 | NA | TRBV5-4 | CASSLTSRDTEAFF
13 | TRBJ1-2 | NA | TRBV6-4 | CASSDSGGRGYTF
15 | TRBJ1-1 | NA | TRBV6-1 | CASSEPLQVDTEAFF
12 | TRBJ2-7 | TRBD2 | TRBV28 | CASQLAGYEQYF
16 | TRBJ1-4 | NA | TRBV5-4 | CASSRRVGKTNEKLFF
14 | TRBJ1-2 | TRBD1 | TRBV28 | CASSLGQGGRGYTF
12 | TRBJ2-2 | NA | TRBV12-3/TRBV12-4 | CASSFSGGELFF
17 | TRBJ2-1 | TRBD2 | TRBV7-9 | CASSPRTSGGVYNEQFF
14 | TRBJ2-3 | TRBD2 | TRBV30 | CAWATSGRSDTQYF
15 | TRBJ2-1 | TRBD2 | TRBV6-5 | CASSYSAGGPHEQFF
14 | TRBJ1-1 | NA | TRBV10-2 | CASSVRGLNTEAFF
15 | TRBJ2-3 | TRBD2 | TRBV5-1 | CASSLAGGATDTQYF
16 | TRBJ2-1 | NA | TRBV19 | CASSLTRTGSYNEQFF
14 | TRBJ1-5 | NA | TRBV30 | CAWSVGGSNQPQHF